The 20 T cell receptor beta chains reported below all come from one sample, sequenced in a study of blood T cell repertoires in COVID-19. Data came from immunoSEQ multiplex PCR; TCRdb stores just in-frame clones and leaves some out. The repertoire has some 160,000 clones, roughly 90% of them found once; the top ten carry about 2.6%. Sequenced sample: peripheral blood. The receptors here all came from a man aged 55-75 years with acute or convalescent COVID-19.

This CDR3 reads CASSPTTGNQPQHF. The CDR3 DNA sequence: TGTGCCAGCAGCCCAACTACAGGAAATCAGCCCCAGCATTTT. The chain carries TRBV7-9 and TRBJ1-5; D possibly corresponds to TRBD1 (5 bases). This CDR3 comprises 14 residues. The V end lost 5 bases, the J end lost 4 bases, and 12 bases lay between the germline ends. CDR1 and CDR2 (germline): SEHNR, FQNEAQ (reference sequence).

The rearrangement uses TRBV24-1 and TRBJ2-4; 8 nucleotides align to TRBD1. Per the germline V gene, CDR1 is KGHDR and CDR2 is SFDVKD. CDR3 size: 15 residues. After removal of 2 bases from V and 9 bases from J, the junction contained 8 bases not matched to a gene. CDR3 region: CATSDSRTGRPIQYF. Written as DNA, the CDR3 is TGTGCCACCAGTGATTCGAGGACAGGGAGACCCATTCAGTACTTC.

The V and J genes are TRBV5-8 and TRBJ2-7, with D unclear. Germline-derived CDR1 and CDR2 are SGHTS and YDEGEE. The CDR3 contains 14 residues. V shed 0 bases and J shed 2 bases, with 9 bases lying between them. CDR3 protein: CASSLDGGTYEQYF. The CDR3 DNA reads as TGTGCCAGCAGCTTGGACGGCGGAACCTACGAGCAGTACTTC.

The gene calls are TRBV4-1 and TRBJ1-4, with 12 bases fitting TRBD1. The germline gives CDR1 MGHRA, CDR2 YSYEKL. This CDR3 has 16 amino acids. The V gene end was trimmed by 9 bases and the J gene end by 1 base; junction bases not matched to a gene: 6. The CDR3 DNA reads TGCGCCAGTCGGGGGACAGGGGGCATAACTAATGAAAAACTGTTTTTT. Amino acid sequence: CASRGTGGITNEKLFF.

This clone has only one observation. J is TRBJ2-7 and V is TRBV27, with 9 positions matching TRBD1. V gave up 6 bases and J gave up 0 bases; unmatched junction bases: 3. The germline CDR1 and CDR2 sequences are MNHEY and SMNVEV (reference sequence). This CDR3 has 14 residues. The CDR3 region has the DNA TGTGCCAGCAGACCGGGACAGGGCTCCTACGAGCAGTACTTC. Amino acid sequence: CASRPGQGSYEQYF.

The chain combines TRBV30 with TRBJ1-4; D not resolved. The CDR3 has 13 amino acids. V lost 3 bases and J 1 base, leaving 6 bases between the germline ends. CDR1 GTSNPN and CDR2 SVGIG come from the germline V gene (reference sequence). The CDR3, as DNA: TGTGCCTGGAGCGGTCGAACTAATGAAAAACTGTTTTTT. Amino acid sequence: CAWSGRTNEKLFF.

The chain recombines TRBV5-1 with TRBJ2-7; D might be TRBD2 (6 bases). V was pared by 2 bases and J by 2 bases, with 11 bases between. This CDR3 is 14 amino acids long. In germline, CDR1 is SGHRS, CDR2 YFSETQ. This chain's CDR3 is CASSLDGLTYEQYF. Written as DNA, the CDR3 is TGCGCCAGCAGCTTAGACGGACTAACCTACGAGCAGTACTTC.

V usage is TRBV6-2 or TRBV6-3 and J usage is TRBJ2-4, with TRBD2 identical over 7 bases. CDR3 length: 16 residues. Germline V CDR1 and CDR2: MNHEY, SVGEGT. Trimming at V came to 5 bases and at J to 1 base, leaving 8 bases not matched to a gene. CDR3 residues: CASSGRREGAKNIQYF. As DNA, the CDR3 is TGTGCCAGCAGTGGCCGCAGGGAGGGGGCCAAAAACATTCAGTACTTC.

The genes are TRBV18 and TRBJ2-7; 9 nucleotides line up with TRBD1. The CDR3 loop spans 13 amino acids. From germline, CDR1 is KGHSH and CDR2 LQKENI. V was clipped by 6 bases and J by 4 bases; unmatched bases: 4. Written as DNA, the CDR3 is TGTGCCAGCTCGACAGGGGGGTGGTACGAGCAGTACTTC. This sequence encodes CASSTGGWYEQYF.

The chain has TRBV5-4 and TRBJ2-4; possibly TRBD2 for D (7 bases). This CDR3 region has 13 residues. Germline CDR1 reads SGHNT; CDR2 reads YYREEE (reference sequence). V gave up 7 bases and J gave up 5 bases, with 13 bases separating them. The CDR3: CASGGGRENIQYF. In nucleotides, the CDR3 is TGTGCCAGCGGGGGGGGCAGGGAAAACATTCAGTACTTC.

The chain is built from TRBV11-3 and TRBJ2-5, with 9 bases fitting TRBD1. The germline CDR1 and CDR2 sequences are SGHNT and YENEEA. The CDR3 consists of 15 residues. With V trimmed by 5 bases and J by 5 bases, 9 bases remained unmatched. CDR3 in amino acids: CASSRNTGGVETQYF. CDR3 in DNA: TGTGCCAGCAGCCGAAATACAGGGGGCGTGGAGACCCAGTACTTC.

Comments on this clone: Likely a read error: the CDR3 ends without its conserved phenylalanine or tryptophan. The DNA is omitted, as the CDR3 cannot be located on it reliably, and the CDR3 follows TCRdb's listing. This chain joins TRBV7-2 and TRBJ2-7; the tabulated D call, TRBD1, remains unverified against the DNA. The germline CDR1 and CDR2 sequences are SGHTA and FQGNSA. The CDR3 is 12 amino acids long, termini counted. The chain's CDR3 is CASSLVAGPGQY.

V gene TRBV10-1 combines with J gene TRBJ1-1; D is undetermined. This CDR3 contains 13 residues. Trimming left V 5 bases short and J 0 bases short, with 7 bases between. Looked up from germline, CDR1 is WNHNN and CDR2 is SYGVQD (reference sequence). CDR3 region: CASSLSLNTEAFF. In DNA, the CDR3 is TGCGCCAGCAGTCTATCACTGAACACTGAAGCTTTCTTT.

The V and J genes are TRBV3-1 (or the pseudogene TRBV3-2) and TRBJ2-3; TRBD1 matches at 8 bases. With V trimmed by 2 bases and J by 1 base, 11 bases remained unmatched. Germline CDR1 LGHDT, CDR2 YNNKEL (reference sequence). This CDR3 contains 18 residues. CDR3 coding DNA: TGTGCCAGCAGCCAACACTCAAGGACAGGGCTAGGCACAGATACGCAGTATTTT. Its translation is CASSQHSRTGLGTDTQYF.

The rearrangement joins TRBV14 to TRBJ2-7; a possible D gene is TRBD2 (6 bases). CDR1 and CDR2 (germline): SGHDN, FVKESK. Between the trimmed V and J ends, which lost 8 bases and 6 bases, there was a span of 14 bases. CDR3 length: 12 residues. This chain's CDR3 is CASGLKRSEQYF. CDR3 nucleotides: TGTGCCAGCGGACTAAAAAGGTCCGAGCAGTACTTC.

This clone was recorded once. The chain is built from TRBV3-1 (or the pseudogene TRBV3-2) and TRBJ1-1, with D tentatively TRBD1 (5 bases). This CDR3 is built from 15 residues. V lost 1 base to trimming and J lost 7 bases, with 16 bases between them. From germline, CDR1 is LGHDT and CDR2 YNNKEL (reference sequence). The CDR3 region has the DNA TGTGCCAGCAGCCAAGGACGGGGGGTAACACTTGAAGCTTTCTTT. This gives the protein CASSQGRGVTLEAFF.

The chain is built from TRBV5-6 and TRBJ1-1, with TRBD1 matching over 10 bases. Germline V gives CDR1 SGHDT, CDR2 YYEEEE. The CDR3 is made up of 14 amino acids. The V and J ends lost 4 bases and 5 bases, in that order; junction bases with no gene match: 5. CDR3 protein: CASSLTGGGTEAFF. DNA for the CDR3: TGTGCCAGCAGCCTGACAGGGGGCGGAACTGAAGCTTTCTTT.

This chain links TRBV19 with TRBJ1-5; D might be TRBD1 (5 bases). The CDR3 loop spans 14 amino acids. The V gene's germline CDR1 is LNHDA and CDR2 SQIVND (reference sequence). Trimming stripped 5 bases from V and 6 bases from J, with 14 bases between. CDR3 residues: CASSGGDAGQPQHF. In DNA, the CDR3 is TGTGCCAGTAGTGGCGGGGACGCGGGTCAGCCCCAGCATTTT.

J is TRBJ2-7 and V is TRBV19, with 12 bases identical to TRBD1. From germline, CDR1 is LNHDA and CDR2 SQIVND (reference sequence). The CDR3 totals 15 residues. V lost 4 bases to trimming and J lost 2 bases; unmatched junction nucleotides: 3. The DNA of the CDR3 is TGTGCCAGTAGTACGGGGACAGGGGGCCCCTACGAGCAGTACTTC. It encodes CASSTGTGGPYEQYF.

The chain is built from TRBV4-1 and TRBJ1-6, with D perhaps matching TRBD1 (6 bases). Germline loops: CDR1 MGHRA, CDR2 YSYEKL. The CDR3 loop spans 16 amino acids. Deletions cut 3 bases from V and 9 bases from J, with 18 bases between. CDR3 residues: CASSQGHQEGFSPLHF. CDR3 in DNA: TGCGCCAGCAGCCAGGGACACCAAGAAGGGTTTTCACCCCTCCACTTT.